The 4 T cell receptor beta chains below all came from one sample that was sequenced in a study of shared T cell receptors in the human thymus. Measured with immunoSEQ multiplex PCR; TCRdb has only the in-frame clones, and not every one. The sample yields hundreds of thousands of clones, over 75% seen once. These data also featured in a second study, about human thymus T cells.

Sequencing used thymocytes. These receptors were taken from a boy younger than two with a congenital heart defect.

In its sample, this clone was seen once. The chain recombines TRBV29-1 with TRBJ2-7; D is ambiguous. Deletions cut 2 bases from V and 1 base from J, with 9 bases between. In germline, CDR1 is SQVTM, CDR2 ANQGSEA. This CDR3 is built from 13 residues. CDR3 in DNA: TGCAGCGTTGAATCCCCAGGATCCTACGAGCAGTACTTC. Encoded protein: CSVESPGSYEQYF.

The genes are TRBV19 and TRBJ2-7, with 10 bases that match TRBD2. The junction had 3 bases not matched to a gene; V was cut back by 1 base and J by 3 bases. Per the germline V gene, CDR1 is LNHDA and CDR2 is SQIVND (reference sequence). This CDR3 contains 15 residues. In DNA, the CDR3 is TGTGCCAGTAGTATAGTTCTAGCGGGAGTCTACGAGCAGTACTTC. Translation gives CASSIVLAGVYEQYF. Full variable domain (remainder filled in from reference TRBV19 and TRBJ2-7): DGGITQSPKYLFRKEGQNVTLSCEQNLNHDAMYWYRQDPGQGLRLIYYSQIVNDFQKGDIAEGYSVSREKKESFPLTVTSAQKNPTAFYLCASSIVLAGVYEQYFGPGTRLTVT.

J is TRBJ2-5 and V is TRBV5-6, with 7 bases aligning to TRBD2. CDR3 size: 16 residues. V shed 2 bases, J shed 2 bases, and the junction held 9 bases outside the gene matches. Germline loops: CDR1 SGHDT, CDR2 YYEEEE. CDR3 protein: CASSFVWLGGQETQYF. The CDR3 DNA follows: TGTGCCAGCAGCTTCGTCTGGCTGGGGGGGCAAGAGACCCAGTACTTC.

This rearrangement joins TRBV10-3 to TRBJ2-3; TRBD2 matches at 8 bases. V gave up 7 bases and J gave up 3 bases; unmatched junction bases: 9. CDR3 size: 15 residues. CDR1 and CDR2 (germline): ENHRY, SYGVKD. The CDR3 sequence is CAITSAAGATDTQYF. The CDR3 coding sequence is TGTGCCATCACATCCGCAGCGGGAGCTACAGATACGCAGTATTTT.